The rows below give T cell receptor beta chains drawn from one sample of a study of T-cell reconstitution after alpha-beta-depleted transplantation in children. TCRdb recomputed calls from the PCR reads with MiXCR, one row per CDR3 protein. Among 500,000 to 650,000 distinct CDR3 sequences listed, 13% were seen once. The source was PBMCs, mostly from graft donor cells, collected 360 days after TCRalphabeta/CD19-depleted stem cell transplant. Receptors originate from a male patient younger than 18 who had a stem cell transplant for acute myeloid leukemia, so the T cells may come from the graft donor. The CDR3 runs from the conserved cysteine through the conserved F or W. The D gene is left open where the match is weak. Some rows have no size entry. The others give once, few or many, or a class for an expanded clone.

CDR3 length	V gene	J gene	D gene	clone size	CDR3 protein	CDR3 DNA
19	TRBV28	TRBJ2-5	TRBD2	few	CASSPSGLAGGGYQETQYF	TGTGCCAGCAGTCCATCCGGACTAGCGGGAGGAGGGTATCAAGAGACCCAGTACTTC
15	TRBV6-5	TRBJ2-5	TRBD1	-	CASSYSRQGMETQYF	TGTGCCAGCAGTTACTCGAGACAGGGGATGGAGACCCAGTACTTC
16	TRBV24-1	TRBJ2-7	TRBD1	-	CATSEPRTGGMYEQYF	TGTGCCACCAGTGAACCTCGGACAGGGGGCATGTACGAGCAGTACTTC
14	TRBV3-1	TRBJ2-7	-	many	CASSQDHGNYEQYF	TGTGCCAGCAGCCAAGATCACGGGAACTACGAGCAGTACTTC
14	TRBV29-1	TRBJ2-1	-	-	CSVLAEESYNEQFF	TGCAGCGTTTTAGCGGAGGAGTCCTACAATGAGCAGTTCTTC
17	TRBV20-1	TRBJ1-5	TRBD1	-	CSARPLISDRVDQPQHF	TGCAGTGCTAGACCTCTAATATCGGACAGGGTCGATCAGCCCCAGCATTTT
13	TRBV27	TRBJ2-7	TRBD1	-	CASSPDRLGEQYF	TGTGCCAGCAGTCCGGACAGGCTGGGCGAGCAGTACTTC
14	TRBV24-1	TRBJ2-3	-	-	CATSDLPLAATQYF	TGTGCCACCAGTGATTTGCCACTAGCAGCCACGCAGTATTTT
15	TRBV12-3/TRBV12-4	TRBJ1-3	-	few	CASTSGSLSGNTIYF	TGTGCCAGCACCTCGGGCAGCCTCTCTGGAAACACCATATATTTT
14	TRBV29-1	TRBJ2-5	-	few	CSVAPDSLGETQYF	TGCAGCGTTGCCCCGGACAGCCTCGGGGAGACCCAGTACTTC
11	TRBV28	TRBJ2-7	-	many	CASSEKSEQYF	TGTGCCAGCAGCGAGAAGTCGGAGCAGTACTTC
13	TRBV7-9	TRBJ2-7	TRBD2	few	CASSTGLGDEQYF	TGTGCCAGCAGCACGGGACTAGGAGACGAGCAGTACTTC
15	TRBV28	TRBJ2-2	TRBD2	-	CASSSPGTSTGELFF	TGTGCCAGCAGTTCACCCGGGACTAGCACCGGGGAGCTGTTTTTT
14	TRBV6-1	TRBJ1-1	-	few	CASNVFLRSTEAFF	TGTGCCAGCAATGTATTTCTCCGCTCCACTGAAGCTTTCTTT
11	TRBV2	TRBJ2-1	-	-	CASRVPDEQFF	TGTGCCAGCAGGGTCCCGGATGAGCAGTTCTTC
16	TRBV30	TRBJ2-3	TRBD2	-	CAWSVLPAGGTDTQYF	TGTGCCTGGAGTGTACTCCCAGCGGGAGGGACAGATACGCAGTATTTT
14	TRBV5-5	TRBJ2-7	-	many	CASILAGDPFEQYF	TGTGCCAGCATCCTGGCTGGGGATCCGTTCGAGCAGTACTTC
15	TRBV25-1	TRBJ1-4	TRBD1	many	CASSEGQGYNEKLFF	TGTGCCAGCAGTGAAGGACAGGGGTATAATGAAAAACTGTTTTTT
17	TRBV5-6	TRBJ2-4	TRBD1	many	CASSHNRDRGTKNIQYF	TGTGCCAGCAGTCACAACCGGGACAGGGGGACCAAAAACATTCAGTACTTC
14	TRBV29-1	TRBJ2-3	TRBD2	-	CSLRDSGGTDTEYF	TGCAGCTTGAGGGACTCGGGAGGCACAGATACGGAGTATTTT
14	TRBV12-3/TRBV12-4	TRBJ2-3	-	-	CASSGDSRTDTQYF	TGTGCCAGCAGTGGGGACTCTCGCACAGATACGCAGTATTTT
15	TRBV20-1	TRBJ2-7	-	few	CSARVPQGYTYEQYF	TGCAGTGCTAGAGTTCCCCAGGGCTATACCTACGAGCAGTACTTC
12	TRBV5-1	TRBJ2-1	-	-	CASSLFRLGQFF	TGCGCCAGCAGCTTGTTTCGCCTGGGGCAGTTCTTC
16	TRBV10-3	TRBJ2-5	-	many	CAISEGGKGPQETQYF	TGTGCCATCAGTGAGGGGGGTAAGGGCCCTCAAGAGACCCAGTACTTC
15	TRBV4-3	TRBJ2-5	-	few	CACSQVRGARETQYF	TGCGCATGCAGCCAAGTTAGGGGGGCGCGAGAGACCCAGTACTTC
14	TRBV24-1	TRBJ2-2	-	few	CATSETPGPGELFF	TGTGCCACCAGTGAGACTCCGGGGCCCGGGGAGCTGTTTTTT
11	TRBV20-1	TRBJ2-3	-	-	CSMWSTDTQYF	TGCAGCATGTGGAGCACAGATACGCAGTATTTT
15	TRBV10-3	TRBJ2-6	-	-	CATRDNATGANVLTF	TGTGCCACTAGGGACAACGCAACAGGGGCCAACGTCCTGACTTTC
13	TRBV7-6	TRBJ2-2	-	few	CASSLVSSGELFF	TGTGCCAGCAGCTTAGTATCGTCCGGGGAGCTGTTTTTT
15	TRBV18	TRBJ1-2	-	-	CASSPSGGRGIGYTF	TGTGCCAGCTCACCCTCGGGGGGCAGGGGAATCGGCTACACCTTC
17	TRBV6-2/TRBV6-3	TRBJ2-5	TRBD2	-	CASSPGTSGRADETQYF	TGTGCCAGCAGTCCCGGGACTAGCGGGAGGGCCGATGAGACCCAGTACTTC
16	TRBV18	TRBJ2-1	-	-	CASSPRGAVSYNEQFF	TGTGCCAGCTCGCCCCGAGGGGCGGTCTCCTACAATGAGCAGTTCTTC
14	TRBV11-1	TRBJ2-3	-	-	CASSERPYTDTQYF	TGTGCCAGCAGCGAGCGTCCTTACACAGATACGCAGTATTTT
11	TRBV6-2/TRBV6-3	TRBJ2-5	-	many	CASRGQETQYF	TGTGCCAGCAGGGGGCAAGAGACCCAGTACTTC
17	TRBV15	TRBJ1-2	-	few	CATSPSSSVPISYGYTF	TGTGCCACCAGCCCTAGCTCCTCGGTCCCCATCTCTTATGGCTACACCTTC
18	TRBV24-1	TRBJ2-1	TRBD1	-	CATSGRTGGASSYNEQFF	TGTGCCACCAGTGGGCGGACAGGGGGGGCCAGCTCCTACAATGAGCAGTTCTTC
16	TRBV6-5	TRBJ2-5	TRBD2	-	CASSYWTSGPQETQYF	TGTGCCAGCAGTTACTGGACTAGCGGGCCCCAAGAGACCCAGTACTTC
18	TRBV11-1	TRBJ2-2	-	-	CASSPGALAALGTGELFF	TGTGCCAGCAGCCCGGGCGCATTAGCGGCATTGGGAACCGGGGAGCTGTTTTTT